The 8 T cell receptor beta chains below all came from one sample that was sequenced in a study of neurological immune-mediated disorders. The time point: longitudinal time-point 3. TCRdb passed the 5' RACE reads through MiXCR, listing each CDR3 protein once. The table lists more than 75,000 distinct CDR3 sequences, 3.5% to 5.5% of them singletons. Sequenced sample: PBMCs. These receptors were obtained from a woman in her fifties or sixties with multiple sclerosis.

This clonotype was seen at least ten times. The rearrangement uses TRBV12-3 or TRBV12-4 and TRBJ1-2; tentative D call: TRBD1 (6 bases). CDR3 size: 15 residues. The ends were cut back, 7 bases at V and 3 bases at J, with 18 bases in the middle. The CDR3 DNA follows: TGTGCCAGCAAAAAGCAGGGAGGGGGGTACTATGGCTACACCTTC. As protein: CASKKQGGGYYGYTF.

This clonotype has a count of ten or more. V gene TRBV6-5 combines with J gene TRBJ2-2, with TRBD2 matching over 12 bases. The junction had 6 bases not matched to a gene; V was cut back by 6 bases and J by 7 bases. Germline V gene data show CDR1 as MNHEY and CDR2 as SVGAGI. This CDR3 contains 15 residues. The CDR3 region is CASSLAGGKFGELFF. The CDR3, as DNA: TGTGCCAGCAGCCTAGCGGGGGGGAAGTTCGGGGAGCTGTTTTTT.

There are many counts of this clonotype. CDR3 loop: CASRKRSAGLQQYF. The CDR3 DNA sequence: TGTGCCAGCAGGAAACGATCTGCGGGTCTCCAGCAGTACTTC. The V gene is TRBV6-6, the J gene TRBJ2-7; weak D call: TRBD2 (5 bases). V shed 6 bases and J shed 8 bases, with 20 bases lying between them. Germline V gene sequence: CDR1 MNHNY, CDR2 SVGAGI (reference sequence). The CDR3 is 14 amino acids.

Many counts were recorded for this clonotype. The chain uses TRBV14 and TRBJ1-1, with 7 nucleotides matching TRBD1. CDR1 and CDR2 (germline): SGHDN, FVKESK. The CDR3 runs 18 residues. Losses at the gene ends were 4 bases for V and 1 base for J; bases not matched to a gene: 15. The CDR3 here is CASSRLHWTGDPNTEAFF. CDR3 coding DNA: TGTGCCAGCAGCCGACTACATTGGACAGGAGATCCGAACACTGAAGCTTTCTTT.

This clonotype was seen at least ten times. The chain links TRBV6-1 to TRBJ2-7; a weak D match, TRBD2 (5 bases). Germline V lookup: CDR1 MNHNS, CDR2 SASEGT. Between the trimmed V and J ends, which lost 5 bases and 0 bases, there was a span of 8 bases. CDR3 length: 13 residues. CDR3 in amino acids: CASSRTDSYEQYF. The CDR3 DNA sequence: TGTGCCAGCAGTAGGACTGACTCCTACGAGCAGTACTTC.

At least ten counts were recorded for this clonotype. The chain recombines TRBV20-1 with TRBJ2-7; D might be TRBD1 (6 bases). Germline assignment: CDR1 DFQATT and CDR2 SNEGSKA (reference sequence). Trimming cost V 0 bases and J 4 bases, with 13 bases left between them. The CDR3 is 14 amino acids. This CDR3 is CSARDQTGLYEQYF. CDR3 bases: TGCAGTGCTAGAGATCAAACAGGGCTGTACGAGCAGTACTTC.

In this sample, this clonotype turned up many times. The chain couples TRBV20-1 to TRBJ2-7, with D unclear. Per germline, CDR1 DFQATT and CDR2 SNEGSKA (reference sequence). This CDR3 contains 12 residues. V was cut by 2 bases and J by 1 base, with 6 bases left in between. The CDR3: CSARSGSYEQYF. Written as DNA, the CDR3 is TGCAGTGCTAGATCGGGTTCCTACGAGCAGTACTTC.

The table lists this clonotype with many counts. The rearrangement uses TRBV9 and TRBJ2-1; D not certain. Germline CDR1 is SGDLS and CDR2 is YYNGEE. Between the trimmed V and J ends, which lost 4 bases and 4 bases, there was a span of 21 bases. This CDR3 comprises 17 residues. In DNA, the CDR3 is TGTGCCAGCAGCCCAGATATTAGTGCGGTGAGATACAATGAGCAGTTCTTC. Translating it yields CASSPDISAVRYNEQFF.